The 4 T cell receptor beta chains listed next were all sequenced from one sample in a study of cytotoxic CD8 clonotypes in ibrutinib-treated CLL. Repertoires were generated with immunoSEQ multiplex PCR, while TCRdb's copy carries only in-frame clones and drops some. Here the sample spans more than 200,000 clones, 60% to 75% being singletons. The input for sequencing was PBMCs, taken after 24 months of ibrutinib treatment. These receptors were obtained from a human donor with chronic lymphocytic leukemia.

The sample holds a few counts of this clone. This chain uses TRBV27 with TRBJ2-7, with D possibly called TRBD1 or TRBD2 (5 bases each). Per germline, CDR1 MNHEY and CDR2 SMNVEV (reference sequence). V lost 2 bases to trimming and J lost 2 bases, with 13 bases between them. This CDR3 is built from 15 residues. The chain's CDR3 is CASSLTGLGAYEQYF. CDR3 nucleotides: TGTGCCAGCAGTTTAACAGGTCTGGGGGCCTACGAGCAGTACTTC.

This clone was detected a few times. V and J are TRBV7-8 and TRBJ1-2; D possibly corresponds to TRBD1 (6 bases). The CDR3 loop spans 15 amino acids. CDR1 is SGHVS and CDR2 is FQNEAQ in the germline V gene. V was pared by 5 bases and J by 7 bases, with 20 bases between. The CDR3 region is CASSPGWGAAGGYTF. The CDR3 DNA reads TGTGCCAGCAGCCCCGGCTGGGGGGCAGCCGGTGGCTACACCTTC. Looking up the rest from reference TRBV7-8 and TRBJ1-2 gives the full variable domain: GAGVSQSPRYKVAKRGQDVALRCDPISGHVSLFWYQQALGQGPEFLTYFQNEAQLDKSGLPSDRFFAERPEGSVSTLKIQRTQQEDSAVYLCASSPGWGAAGGYTFGSGTRLTVV.

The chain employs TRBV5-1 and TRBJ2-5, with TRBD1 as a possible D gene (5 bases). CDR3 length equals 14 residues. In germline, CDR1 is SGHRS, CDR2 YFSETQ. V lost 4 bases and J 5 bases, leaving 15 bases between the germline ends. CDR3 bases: TGCGCCAGCAGCCCCCTGCAGGGTCGGGAGACCCAGTACTTC. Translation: CASSPLQGRETQYF. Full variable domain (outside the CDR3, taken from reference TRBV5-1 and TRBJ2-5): KAGVTQTPRYLIKTRGQQVTLSCSPISGHRSVSWYQQTPGQGLQFLFEYFSETQRNKGNFPGRFSGRQFSNSRSEMNVSTLELGDSALYLCASSPLQGRETQYFGPGTRLLVL.

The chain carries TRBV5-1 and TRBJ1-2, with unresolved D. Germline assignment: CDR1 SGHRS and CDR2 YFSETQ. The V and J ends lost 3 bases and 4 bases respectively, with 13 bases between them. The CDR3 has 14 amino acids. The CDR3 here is CASSSRDGAYGYTF. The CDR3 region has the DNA TGCGCCAGCAGCTCTCGAGACGGAGCCTATGGCTACACCTTC.